This T cell receptor beta chain was identified in a study of blood T cell repertoires in COVID-19. About the research overall: Some COVID-19 samples were acute and others convalescent; all came from the United States, Italy and Spain. T cells, B-cell-depleted T cells, or PBMCs provided the cDNA or gDNA that served as material.

The V and J ends lost 6 bases and 0 bases respectively, with 15 bases between them. CDR3 size: 15 residues. The germline CDR1 and CDR2 sequences are SGHRS and YFSETQ. In the original analysis: Amplified reference gene primers provided the basis for estimating nucleated cell counts. Generated by immunoSEQ multiplex PCR, the TCRdb table keeps only in-frame clones and is missing some. The V and J calls and clone size were taken over from that table, and D and trimming were inferred from the DNA. In the table there are 60,000 to 70,000 clones, 65% to 75% of which are singletons. The V call is TRBV5-1, the J call TRBJ1-1; no definite D call. Input material: peripheral blood. This clonotype was sampled from a woman of 80 years or more with acute or convalescent COVID-19. CDR3 nucleotides: TGCGCCAGCACGCCTTCCGGAGGTCTGAACACTGAAGCTTTCTTT. It codes for CASTPSGGLNTEAFF.